A selection of T cell receptor beta chains follows, all from one sample in a study of shared clonotypes between healthy human individuals. Data came from immunoSEQ multiplex PCR; TCRdb stores just in-frame clones and leaves some out. The sample includes 850,000 to 1,200,000 clones, 75% of them seen just once. Material for sequencing was memory CD4+ T cells sorted from blood. The receptors shown here come from a man younger than 35 in good health. Both conserved end residues are part of each CDR3. The D gene is left open where the match is weak. The size of a clone is reported for some rows only, either as once, few or many, or as a class for expanded clones.

J gene,clone size,D gene,V gene,CDR3 length,CDR3 protein,CDR3 DNA
TRBJ1-5,-,-,TRBV2,13,CASSQGPWEPQHF,TGTGCCAGCAGTCAGGGCCCTTGGGAGCCCCAGCATTTT
TRBJ1-3,few,TRBD1,TRBV7-9,12,CASSPGDRAAYF,TGTGCCAGCAGCCCAGGGGACAGGGCCGCATATTTT
TRBJ2-7,-,TRBD1,TRBV6-5,14,CASSSPGQTYEQYF,TGTGCCAGCAGTTCCCCGGGACAGACCTACGAGCAGTACTTC
TRBJ1-1,-,-,TRBV28,14,CASSLPTGNTEAFF,TGTGCCAGCAGTTTACCGACCGGGAACACTGAAGCTTTCTTT
TRBJ2-7,-,-,TRBV19,14,CASKEQAASYEQYF,TGTGCCAGTAAGGAACAGGCTGCCTCCTACGAGCAGTACTTC
TRBJ1-6,-,TRBD1,TRBV7-9,15,CASSLGQGWDSPLHF,TGTGCCAGCAGCTTAGGACAGGGGTGGGATTCACCCCTCCACTTT
TRBJ2-5,few,TRBD1,TRBV13,17,CASSTRPTGGGQETQYF,TGTGCCAGCAGCACGCGACCAACAGGGGGCGGACAAGAGACCCAGTACTTC
TRBJ2-7,few,-,TRBV28,13,CASSLGTTYEQYF,TGTGCCAGCAGTTTAGGGACAACCTACGAGCAGTACTTC
TRBJ2-3,-,TRBD2,TRBV4-2,16,CASSPLTSGSTDTQYF,TGTGCCAGCAGCCCCCTGACTAGCGGGAGCACAGATACGCAGTATTTT
TRBJ2-1,-,TRBD2,TRBV6-5,14,CASSRLAGINEQFF,TGTGCCAGCAGCCGACTAGCGGGAATAAATGAGCAGTTCTTC
TRBJ1-5,-,-,TRBV13,15,CASSLGQGKGQPQHF,TGTGCCAGCAGCTTAGGCCAGGGAAAGGGCCAGCCCCAGCATTTT
TRBJ1-2,-,-,TRBV19,12,CASSIPTLGYTF,TGTGCCAGTAGTATCCCAACCCTTGGCTACACCTTC
TRBJ2-2,once,-,TRBV29-1,15,CSAPGSGSGTGELFF,TGCAGCGCCCCGGGCTCAGGGTCCGGCACCGGGGAGCTGTTTTTT
TRBJ1-2,-,TRBD1,TRBV11-1,16,CASSSGQGARDYGYTF,TGTGCCAGCAGCTCCGGACAGGGGGCGCGGGACTATGGCTACACCTTC
TRBJ1-2,-,-,TRBV30,14,CAWSVNVLGYGYTF,TGTGCCTGGAGTGTAAACGTCCTGGGTTATGGCTACACCTTC
TRBJ1-1,few,TRBD1,TRBV27,13,CASRPTGTTEAFF,TGTGCCAGCAGGCCGACAGGGACAACTGAAGCTTTCTTT
TRBJ2-7,-,TRBD1,TRBV9,13,CASSRQQGYEQYF,TGTGCCAGCAGCCGCCAACAGGGGTACGAGCAGTACTTC
TRBJ1-1,few,-,TRBV25-1,12,CASRLEGLEAFF,TGTGCCAGCAGATTAGAGGGGCTTGAAGCTTTCTTT
TRBJ1-2,once,-,TRBV6-5,13,CASSLGGGAGYTF,TGTGCCAGCAGTTTGGGAGGGGGAGCGGGCTACACCTTC
TRBJ1-6,-,TRBD1,TRBV7-9,16,CASSPYAGQGDSPLHF,TGTGCCAGCAGCCCATATGCGGGACAGGGCGATTCACCCCTCCACTTT
TRBJ1-2,-,TRBD1,TRBV28,13,CATRQGRDYGYTF,TGTGCCACCCGACAGGGCCGAGACTATGGCTACACCTTC
TRBJ2-2,-,TRBD1,TRBV6-6,16,CASSADRGSPVGELFF,TGTGCCAGCAGTGCTGACAGGGGTTCACCCGTCGGGGAGCTGTTTTTT
TRBJ2-1,-,-,TRBV5-1,13,CASSPGVNNEQFF,TGCGCCAGCAGTCCCGGGGTTAACAATGAGCAGTTCTTC
TRBJ1-2,many,-,TRBV19,15,CASMSTDPSGNGYTF,TGTGCCAGCATGTCCACGGACCCCAGCGGGAATGGCTACACCTTC
TRBJ1-4,-,-,TRBV18,15,CASSPRQGGGEKLFF,TGTGCCAGCTCACCCCGGCAGGGTGGGGGTGAAAAACTGTTTTTT
TRBJ2-7,few,-,TRBV5-5,16,CASSLGPGTATYEQYF,TGTGCCAGCAGCTTGGGCCCCGGGACTGCAACCTACGAGCAGTACTTC
TRBJ2-7,-,TRBD1,TRBV13,15,CASSSPGTGLDEQYF,TGTGCCAGCAGCTCTCCGGGGACAGGGCTCGACGAGCAGTACTTC
TRBJ1-2,-,-,TRBV30,12,CAWSSTGYGYTF,TGTGCCTGGAGTTCGACAGGCTATGGCTACACCTTC
TRBJ2-3,-,TRBD2,TRBV27,16,CASSLGTSGGTDTQYF,TGTGCCAGCAGTCTCGGGACTAGCGGGGGCACAGATACGCAGTATTTT
TRBJ2-2,-,TRBD1,TRBV5-1,15,CASSAGTENTGELFF,TGCGCCAGCAGCGCCGGGACAGAGAACACCGGGGAGCTGTTTTTT
TRBJ2-7,-,-,TRBV1,18,CTSSHYPPVRGFSYEQYF,TGCACCAGCAGCCATTACCCCCCCGTTAGGGGCTTCTCCTACGAGCAGTACTTC
TRBJ2-7,many,-,TRBV5-1,12,CASSLPSYEQYF,TGCGCCAGCAGCCTGCCTTCCTACGAGCAGTACTTC
TRBJ2-7,-,-,TRBV6-1,14,CASSRNLQGYEQYF,TGTGCCAGCAGTAGAAACCTACAGGGCTACGAGCAGTACTTC
TRBJ2-3,-,TRBD2,TRBV6-6,16,CASSYSHAGGTDTQYF,TGTGCCAGCAGTTACTCGCATGCGGGAGGGACAGATACGCAGTATTTT
TRBJ1-2,-,-,TRBV4-3,14,CASSQDAAPYGYTF,TGCGCCAGCAGCCAAGATGCAGCCCCCTATGGCTACACCTTC
TRBJ1-5,-,-,TRBV7-9,12,CASSLAGGPQHF,TGTGCCAGCAGCTTAGCGGGGGGGCCCCAGCATTTT
TRBJ2-7,-,-,TRBV10-3,17,CAISEGRGLMNAGEQYF,TGTGCCATCAGTGAGGGACGGGGGTTGATGAACGCAGGGGAGCAGTACTTC
TRBJ2-1,-,TRBD2,TRBV5-1,14,CASTRAGGDNEQFF,TGCGCCAGCACTCGGGCGGGGGGCGACAATGAGCAGTTCTTC
TRBJ2-1,-,-,TRBV5-4,15,CASSFGGVMGNEQFF,TGTGCCAGCAGCTTTGGCGGTGTTATGGGGAATGAGCAGTTCTTC
TRBJ1-4,-,-,TRBV4-1,12,CASRNSREKLFF,TGCGCCAGCAGGAACTCACGAGAAAAACTGTTTTTT
TRBJ1-5,few,-,TRBV15,13,CATSSTFYQPQHF,TGTGCCACCAGCAGCACGTTCTATCAGCCCCAGCATTTT
TRBJ1-2,once,-,TRBV7-2,14,CASSLVERSEGYTF,TGTGCCAGCAGCTTAGTGGAAAGATCGGAGGGCTACACCTTC
TRBJ2-5,many,-,TRBV4-1,16,CASSQDNVVGRETQYF,TGCGCCAGCAGCCAAGACAATGTGGTAGGTCGAGAGACCCAGTACTTC
TRBJ2-1,-,-,TRBV4-2,15,CASSQELGGGNEQFF,TGTGCCAGCAGCCAAGAGCTCGGGGGTGGGAATGAGCAGTTCTTC